This TCR beta chain was identified in a study of T cells in Graves' hyperthyroidism and ophthalmopathy. This clonotype appeared many times. Germline-derived CDR1 and CDR2 are KGHSH and LQKENI. The ends lost 5 bases at V and 4 bases at J; junction bases unmatched: 4. The length of the CDR3 is 14 residues. What was amplified from RNA transcripts were TCR beta CDR3 regions. An initial round of RT-PCR targeting the TCR CDR3 relied on the HTBI primer set. TCRdb re-called the multiplex PCR reads with MiXCR, one entry per CDR3 protein. The data contain 300,000 or so distinct CDR3 sequences, 15% to 20% of them singletons.

The sequence was collected from a woman aged 50 to 65 with Graves' hyperthyroidism. This chain uses TRBV18 with TRBJ1-4; the match to TRBD1 covers 7 bases. The sequenced sample consisted of blood. As DNA, the CDR3 is TGTGCCAGCTCAACGGGACAGAATAATGAAAAACTGTTTTTT. It specifies CASSTGQNNEKLFF.